The clone carrying this T cell receptor (beta chain) was seen a handful of times. The data originate from a study of response to subunit inactivated influenza vaccine. CDR3 length: 13 residues. V was cut by 3 bases and J by 4 bases, with 12 bases left in between. In germline, CDR1 is DFQATT, CDR2 SNEGSKA (reference sequence). TCRdb reanalysed the RT-PCR reads using MiXCR and keeps one entry per CDR3 protein. The repertoire includes some 540,000 distinct CDR3 sequences, 20% to 25% of them detected once, and about 2.8% sits in the top ten. The data also belong to a second study, concerning T cells expressing NK-cell markers. That source reports: The TCR beta cDNA came from 5'RACE template switching with UMIs. Serological testing identified most of the eight sequenced donors as HCMV-seropositive and one as seronegative. As a fraction of CD8+ T cells, dominant NKG2C+ clonotypes reached roughly 1.0-7.5% in 5 or 6 donors. Several donors likewise had their CD3+CD56-NKG2C+ fraction led by these clonotypes.

Material: CD4+ T cells sorted from PBMCs, obtained roughly 12 days after vaccination. The TCR was taken from a man aged 45 to 65 who received an inactivated influenza vaccine. The chain carries TRBV20-1 and TRBJ2-5; TRBD2 is a possible D gene (5 bases). The chain's CDR3 is CSARPGGGETQYF. In DNA, the CDR3 is TGCAGTGCTAGGCCCGGAGGAGGAGAGACCCAGTACTTC.